Below, one T cell receptor beta chain is given with its context. Antigen unknown. With 4 bases removed from V and 4 bases from J, the gap between germline ends came to 13 bases. Germline loops: CDR1 SQVTM, CDR2 ANQGSEA. The CDR3 contains 13 residues. The source of the sample is a study of Graves' ophthalmopathy and Graves' hyperthyroidism. Background on the study: Stable hyperthyroidism referred to disease that showed no ophthalmopathy within 18 months of follow-up.

Orbital computed tomography, thyroid ultrasound, TRAb, serum thyroxine and clinical symptoms formed the basis of diagnosis. RNA transcripts provided the template for amplifying TCR beta CDR3 regions. The authors performed first-round RT-PCR with HTBI primers and then a second-round multiplex PCR. TCRdb reprocessed the multiplex PCR reads via MiXCR and lists one record per CDR3 protein. The sample lists roughly 600,000 distinct CDR3 sequences; under 45% were seen once. Findings and limits, study-wide: Most thyroid-expanded clonotypes exceeding 0.001 frequency were also found in blood. A 13-signature model separated ophthalmopathy from stable hyperthyroidism, around 88% sensitivity, approximately 84% specificity.

The material sequenced was peripheral blood or thyroid tissue (not recorded which). The J gene is TRBJ1-2, the V gene TRBV29-1; D perhaps matches TRBD1 (5 bases). The receptor was derived from an adult man with Graves' hyperthyroidism. CDR3 loop: CSVVAGGTYGYTF. The DNA of the CDR3 is TGCAGCGTTGTGGCGGGAGGGACCTATGGCTACACCTTC.